The 19 T cell receptor beta chains in this list originate from one sample, sequenced in a study of T cell responses to AZD1222 COVID-19 vaccine. The protocol was immunoSEQ multiplex PCR, while the TCRdb copy is restricted to in-frame clones and leaves out a portion. The data show around 77,000 clones, around 86% seen once. The sequences come from peripheral blood, collected on day 0 of AZD1222 vaccination. The receptors were gathered from an adult in good health.

This clone was counted a single time. The chain recombines TRBV5-1 with TRBJ1-2, with D maybe TRBD1 (6 bases). CDR3 length: 17 residues. Trimming removed 4 bases at V and 0 bases at J, with 19 bases between. The germline CDR1 and CDR2 sequences are SGHRS and YFSETQ. The CDR3 reads CASSVGQLMPTNYGYTF. CDR3 coding DNA: TGCGCCAGCAGCGTGGGACAACTCATGCCTACTAACTATGGCTACACCTTC.

This chain joins TRBV6-4 and TRBJ2-1, with 9 bases matching TRBD2. V trimming: 0 bases; J trimming: 6 bases; junction bases outside the gene matches: 3. Germline-derived CDR1 and CDR2 are MRHNA and SNTAGT. CDR3 size: 15 residues. The CDR3 here is CASSDSAGGPNEQFF. The CDR3 coding sequence is TGTGCCAGCAGTGACTCCGCGGGGGGGCCCAATGAGCAGTTCTTC.

This chain connects TRBV4-2 to TRBJ1-2; TRBD1 agrees at 7 bases. CDR1 is LGHNA and CDR2 is YNFKEQ in the germline V gene. The CDR3 is 14 residues long. V shed 1 base, J shed 8 bases, and the junction held 7 bases outside the gene matches. The CDR3 DNA reads as TGTGCCAGCAGCCAAGCCTTAGGGGGCGGAGGCTACACCTTC. This sequence encodes CASSQALGGGGYTF.

This rearrangement joins TRBV15 to TRBJ2-5; tentative D call: TRBD2 (5 bases). This CDR3 contains 16 residues. Germline values: CDR1 LNHNV, CDR2 YYDKDF (reference sequence). V dropped 1 base and J dropped 5 bases, with 17 bases sitting between them. DNA of the CDR3: TGTGCCACCAGCAGAGGGCGCTCCCGGGAATGGGAGACCCAGTACTTC. Translated: CATSRGRSREWETQYF.

This clone was observed once. The V gene is TRBV3-1 (or the pseudogene TRBV3-2), the J gene TRBJ1-5; D is ambiguous. CDR1 LGHDT and CDR2 YNNKEL come from the germline V gene (reference sequence). Deletions cut 1 base from V and 6 bases from J, with 4 bases between. CDR3 length: 12 residues. CDR3 in DNA: TGTGCCAGCAGCCAAGTCACTCAGCCCCAGCATTTT. Amino acid sequence: CASSQVTQPQHF.

This clone was seen only once. V usage is TRBV19 and J usage is TRBJ1-3, with D perhaps TRBD1 (5 bases). Germline V gene lookup returns CDR1 LNHDA and CDR2 SQIVND (reference sequence). Between the trimmed V and J ends, which lost 7 bases and 0 bases, there was a span of 19 bases. The CDR3 covers 17 residues. CDR3 residues: CASIRIGTSYSGNTIYF. As DNA, the CDR3 is TGTGCCAGTATTCGGATCGGGACGTCTTACTCTGGAAACACCATATATTTT. The entire variable domain, with the rest obtained from reference TRBV19 and TRBJ1-3, is as follows: DGGITQSPKYLFRKEGQNVTLSCEQNLNHDAMYWYRQDPGQGLRLIYYSQIVNDFQKGDIAEGYSVSREKKESFPLTVTSAQKNPTAFYLCASIRIGTSYSGNTIYFGEGSWLTVV.

The rearrangement links TRBV4-2 to TRBJ1-6; D uncertain. This CDR3 is 14 amino acids long. Trimming removed 1 base from V and 10 bases from J, with 11 bases in between. From germline, CDR1 is LGHNA and CDR2 YNFKEQ. In DNA, the CDR3 is TGTGCCAGCAGCCAAGGTATCGAGGGCTCACCCCTCCACTTT. Its translation: CASSQGIEGSPLHF.

The rearrangement links TRBV5-1 to TRBJ1-1, with unresolved D. Trimming removed 4 bases from V and 1 base from J, with 20 bases in between. Germline CDR1 and CDR2: SGHRS and YFSETQ. The CDR3 sequence is 17 residues long. CDR3 sequence: CASSASVVRSGNTEAFF. DNA for the CDR3: TGCGCCAGCAGCGCGTCCGTTGTCCGGAGTGGGAACACTGAAGCTTTCTTT.

CDR3 loop: CASSFLTGYQETQYF. CDR3 nucleotide sequence: TGTGCCAGCAGCTTCCTGACAGGGTACCAAGAGACCCAGTACTTC. V gene TRBV13 combines with J gene TRBJ2-5; 7 bases are a match to TRBD1. Looked up from germline, CDR1 is PRHDT and CDR2 is FYEKMQ (reference sequence). V was pared by 3 bases and J by 0 bases, with 4 bases of the junction left unmatched. The CDR3 covers 15 residues.

The rearrangement uses TRBV30 and TRBJ2-5, with D perhaps TRBD1 (6 bases). Germline V gene lookup returns CDR1 GTSNPN and CDR2 SVGIG (reference sequence). Trimming pared 1 base from V and 2 bases from J, leaving 17 bases between. The CDR3 has 16 residues. The CDR3 spells CAWSAYRARIQETQYF. Here the CDR3 DNA reads TGTGCCTGGAGTGCATACAGGGCACGGATTCAAGAGACCCAGTACTTC.

This clone is a singleton in its sample. The chain couples TRBV30 to TRBJ1-2, with TRBD1 identical over 7 bases. The CDR3 loop spans 13 amino acids. The V gene's germline CDR1 is GTSNPN and CDR2 SVGIG (reference sequence). V was pared by 3 bases and J by 4 bases, with 5 bases of the junction left unmatched. CDR3 residues: CAWRTGLPYGYTF. The CDR3 DNA reads TGTGCCTGGAGGACAGGGCTCCCCTATGGCTACACCTTC.

The V and J genes are TRBV19 and TRBJ1-3; tentative D call: TRBD1 (5 bases). Germline V gene data show CDR1 as LNHDA and CDR2 as SQIVND (reference sequence). The CDR3 is made up of 16 amino acids. V dropped 3 bases and J dropped 0 bases, with 12 bases sitting between them. The CDR3: CASSIQTASSGNTIYF. The CDR3 nucleotides are TGTGCCAGTAGTATCCAGACAGCAAGCTCTGGAAACACCATATATTTT.

V is TRBV29-1 and J is TRBJ1-2; D gene uncertain. Trimming shortened V by 1 base and J by 8 bases, and 20 bases separated the two germline ends. Per the germline V gene, CDR1 is SQVTM and CDR2 is ANQGSEA. The CDR3 spans 15 residues. The CDR3: CSVEGPMGSILGYTF. The CDR3 DNA reads TGCAGCGTTGAAGGCCCTATGGGATCTATTTTGGGCTACACCTTC.

The rearrangement uses TRBV6-6 and TRBJ2-7, with D maybe TRBD2 (7 bases). Germline V gives CDR1 MNHNY, CDR2 SVGAGI (reference sequence). The length of the CDR3 is 13 residues. The ends were cut back, 8 bases at V and 4 bases at J, with 15 bases in the middle. CDR3 sequence reads: CASLSAGAYEQYF. The CDR3 coding sequence is TGTGCCAGCTTAAGTGCGGGGGCGTACGAGCAGTACTTC.

For the CDR3, the DNA is TGTGCCAGCAGCCTCCTTCGGTCAAGCCCGAACACCGGGGAGCTGTTTTTT. It codes for CASSLLRSSPNTGELFF. The chain joins TRBV7-8 to TRBJ2-2; unclear D gene. V lost 5 bases and J lost 0, with 16 bases in between. The CDR3 runs 17 residues. Germline V gene lookup returns CDR1 SGHVS and CDR2 FQNEAQ.

The chain uses TRBV18 and TRBJ1-4, with 10 bases lining up with TRBD1. The CDR3 has 15 residues. After removal of 3 bases from V and 7 bases from J, the junction contained 5 bases not matched to a gene. Germline values: CDR1 KGHSH, CDR2 LQKENI. CDR3 amino acids: CASSPAGQGSEKLFF. The CDR3 DNA sequence: TGTGCCAGCTCACCGGCGGGACAGGGGTCTGAAAAACTGTTTTTT.

The rearrangement joins TRBV5-1 to TRBJ2-7, with 9 positions matching TRBD2. The germline V gene encodes CDR1 SGHRS and CDR2 YFSETQ. V gave up 4 bases and J gave up 6 bases; unmatched junction bases: 20. The CDR3 has 18 residues. The CDR3 reads CASSKGLGMAGGPGEQYF. The CDR3 nucleotides are TGCGCCAGCAGCAAGGGACTGGGGATGGCGGGGGGGCCCGGCGAGCAGTACTTC.

This chain connects TRBV7-2 to TRBJ1-3; tentative D call: TRBD1 (5 bases). The CDR3 length is 13 residues. Between the trimmed V and J ends, which lost 5 bases and 4 bases, there was a span of 9 bases. Per the germline V gene, CDR1 is SGHTA and CDR2 is FQGNSA. CDR3 in amino acids: CASSGRQGNTIYF. In DNA form, the CDR3 reads TGTGCCAGCAGCGGAAGACAGGGAAACACCATATATTTT.

J is TRBJ1-1 and V is TRBV7-8, with D possibly TRBD1 on 5 matching bases. The CDR3 consists of 14 residues. Trimming shortened V by 3 bases and J by 1 base, and 9 bases separated the two germline ends. Germline V CDR1 and CDR2: SGHVS, FQNEAQ. CDR3 loop: CASSLGTGNTEAFF. DNA for the CDR3: TGTGCCAGCAGCTTGGGGACGGGGAACACTGAAGCTTTCTTT.